These 18 T cell receptor beta chains were sequenced from one sample in a study of B cell selection in AIRE deficiency. Sorting defined conventional CD4 T cells as CD4+CD127+. Assay used: immunoSEQ multiplex PCR; TCRdb lists only in-frame clones, some missing. The sample lists roughly 23,000 clones; around 97% were seen once. Sequencing input: conventional CD4+ T cells sorted from PBMCs. These receptors were taken from a human donor with AIRE deficiency.

The rearrangement uses TRBV9 and TRBJ1-5, with no clear D. Looked up from germline, CDR1 is SGDLS and CDR2 is YYNGEE. The CDR3 sequence is 15 residues long. Between the trimmed V and J ends, which lost 0 bases and 8 bases, there was a span of 15 bases. The CDR3 reads CASSVEGQPDKPQHF. CDR3 coding DNA: TGTGCCAGCAGCGTAGAAGGGCAGCCGGATAAGCCCCAGCATTTT.

This chain connects TRBV28 to TRBJ1-3, with 8 bases lining up with TRBD1. In germline, CDR1 is MDHEN, CDR2 SYDVKM. V dropped 1 base and J dropped 0; count of bases not matched to a gene: 2. The CDR3 is made up of 16 amino acids. CDR3 residues: CASSLSGGHSGNTIYF. Written as DNA, the CDR3 is TGTGCCAGCAGTTTATCAGGGGGCCACTCTGGAAACACCATATATTTT.

The chain is built from TRBV30 and TRBJ2-7; D unclear. Trimming cost V 0 bases and J 0 bases, with 9 bases left between them. Germline V lookup: CDR1 GTSNPN, CDR2 SVGIG (reference sequence). There are 14 residues in the CDR3. CDR3 coding DNA: TGTGCCTGGAGTGTTTCCGGAAACTCCTACGAGCAGTACTTC. It encodes CAWSVSGNSYEQYF.

This sequence joins TRBV5-8 and TRBJ2-6; perhaps TRBD2 as D (7 bases). The V end was cut by 4 bases, the J end by 2 bases, with 10 bases between. There are 15 residues in the CDR3. Looked up from germline, CDR1 is SGHTS and CDR2 is YDEGEE. CDR3 residues: CASSRGGAGANVLTF. In DNA, the CDR3 is TGTGCCAGCAGCCGAGGGGGGGCTGGGGCCAACGTCCTGACTTTC.

The V gene is TRBV28, the J gene TRBJ1-2, with 9 bases lining up with TRBD1. The CDR3 contains 14 residues. Germline assignment: CDR1 MDHEN and CDR2 SYDVKM. The V segment lost 7 bases and the J segment 8 bases; nucleotides outside the gene matches: 11. In DNA form, the CDR3 reads TGTGCCAGCATTAGCCGGGACAGGGTTACGGGCTACACCTTC. The encoded protein is CASISRDRVTGYTF.

This clone appeared a single time. V usage is TRBV5-1 and J usage is TRBJ2-7; D tentatively reads TRBD1 or TRBD2 (5 bases each). Germline V CDR1 and CDR2: SGHRS, YFSETQ. V lost 4 bases and J 2 bases, leaving 13 bases between the germline ends. This CDR3 region has 14 residues. The CDR3 here is CASSPEGPPYEQYF. The CDR3 DNA reads TGCGCCAGCAGCCCCGAGGGACCGCCCTACGAGCAGTACTTC. The whole variable domain, filled in from reference TRBV5-1 and TRBJ2-7, reads KAGVTQTPRYLIKTRGQQVTLSCSPISGHRSVSWYQQTPGQGLQFLFEYFSETQRNKGNFPGRFSGRQFSNSRSEMNVSTLELGDSALYLCASSPEGPPYEQYFGPGTRLTVT.

V gene TRBV7-9 combines with J gene TRBJ1-3; D gene unclear. The CDR3 covers 13 residues. CDR1 and CDR2 from the germline V gene are SEHNR and FQNEAQ (reference sequence). The V end was cut by 5 bases, the J end by 2 bases, with 7 bases between. The CDR3 loop is CASSPRAGNTIYF. The DNA of the CDR3 is TGTGCCAGCAGCCCGCGTGCTGGAAACACCATATATTTT. The whole variable domain, remainder taken from reference TRBV7-9 and TRBJ1-3, is DTGVSQNPRHKITKRGQNVTFRCDPISEHNRLYWYRQTLGQGPEFLTYFQNEAQLEKSRLLSDRFSAERPKGSFSTLEIQRTEQGDSAMYLCASSPRAGNTIYFGEGSWLTVV.

The genes are TRBV30 and TRBJ2-5; D is unclear. With 0 bases removed from V and 1 base from J, the gap between germline ends came to 9 bases. The CDR3 consists of 14 residues. Germline V gene data show CDR1 as GTSNPN and CDR2 as SVGIG (reference sequence). CDR3 sequence: CAWSVGSSQETQYF. CDR3 bases: TGTGCCTGGAGTGTTGGCTCCTCCCAAGAGACCCAGTACTTC.

This clone was observed once. The V gene is TRBV6-5, the J gene TRBJ2-3; 8 bases are shared with TRBD1. CDR1 is MNHEY, CDR2 SVGAGI, per germline. CDR3 length equals 15 residues. Losses at the gene ends were 6 bases for V and 2 bases for J; bases not matched to a gene: 7. In nucleotides, the CDR3 is TGTGCCAGCAGCCGGGGACAGGCGACCACAGATACGCAGTATTTT. Protein: CASSRGQATTDTQYF.

The rearrangement joins TRBV7-2 to TRBJ2-4; D gene uncertain. This CDR3 contains 12 residues. CDR1 is SGHTA, CDR2 FQGNSA, per germline. Deletions cut 1 base from V and 9 bases from J, with 7 bases between. CDR3 sequence reads: CASSLDGSIQYF. CDR3 bases: TGTGCCAGCAGCTTAGACGGTAGCATTCAGTACTTC.

This clone appeared a single time. J is TRBJ2-1 and V is TRBV30; D call uncertain. The CDR3 loop spans 15 amino acids. Germline CDR1 is GTSNPN and CDR2 is SVGIG (reference sequence). The V gene lost 1 base and the J gene lost 3 bases, with 13 bases spanning the gap. CDR3: CAWSAQPTLYNEQFF. CDR3 nucleotide sequence: TGTGCCTGGAGTGCCCAGCCTACCCTCTACAATGAGCAGTTCTTC.

The genes are TRBV29-1 and TRBJ2-3; D unresolved. Germline V gene sequence: CDR1 SQVTM, CDR2 ANQGSEA. Trimming pared 1 base from V and 0 bases from J, leaving 11 bases between. The CDR3 spans 15 residues. Here the CDR3 reads CSVEGLTSSTDTQYF. The CDR3, as DNA: TGCAGCGTTGAAGGGCTGACTTCTAGCACAGATACGCAGTATTTT.

This rearrangement joins TRBV19 to TRBJ1-5; 7 bases fit TRBD1. J gave up 6 bases and V 8 bases, and 10 bases lay outside the gene matches. The CDR3 spans 14 residues. Germline CDR1 reads LNHDA; CDR2 reads SQIVND (reference sequence). CDR3 amino acids: CASHQGGASQPQHF. The DNA for the CDR3 is TGTGCCAGTCACCAGGGGGGCGCAAGTCAGCCCCAGCATTTT.

J is TRBJ2-2 and V is TRBV5-1; unclear D gene. Germline assignment: CDR1 SGHRS and CDR2 YFSETQ. V was cut by 5 bases and J by 0 bases, with 11 bases left in between. The CDR3 has 15 residues. CDR3 region: CASSPGSPNTGELFF. CDR3 nucleotides: TGCGCCAGCAGTCCCGGCTCACCGAACACCGGGGAGCTGTTTTTT.

V gene TRBV30 combines with J gene TRBJ2-3; TRBD2 agrees at 8 bases. The CDR3 has 15 amino acids. Trimming took 1 base from V and 4 from J; bases not matched to a gene: 7. The germline V gene has CDR1 GTSNPN and CDR2 SVGIG (reference sequence). CDR3 region: CAWSEAGGLADTQYF. CDR3 nucleotide sequence: TGTGCCTGGAGTGAGGCGGGAGGTCTGGCAGATACGCAGTATTTT.

The chain combines TRBV11-3 with TRBJ2-2; 7 bases are shared with TRBD2. Germline V gene data show CDR1 as SGHNT and CDR2 as YENEEA. The CDR3 covers 17 residues. V gave up 4 bases and J gave up 4 bases; unmatched junction bases: 12. The CDR3, as DNA: TGTGCCAGCAGCTCCTATTCCCCTTCGGGAGGCACCGGGGAGCTGTTTTTT. Protein: CASSSYSPSGGTGELFF.

The chain couples TRBV19 to TRBJ1-1; the D is unclear. V lost 2 bases to trimming and J lost 5 bases, with 6 bases between them. This CDR3 is built from 12 residues. CDR1 is LNHDA and CDR2 is SQIVND in the germline V gene (reference sequence). CDR3 coding DNA: TGTGCCAGTAGTATATTGGGGACTGAAGCTTTCTTT. Amino acid sequence: CASSILGTEAFF.

The chain combines TRBV7-2 with TRBJ2-7; 12 nucleotides match TRBD2. V lost 4 bases, J lost 3 bases, and 7 bases stayed unmatched. The CDR3 spans 16 residues. The germline gives CDR1 SGHTA, CDR2 FQGNSA. In DNA form, the CDR3 reads TGTGCCAGCAGCTCGATTCCTAGCGGGAGGGGCTACGAGCAGTACTTC. Encoded protein: CASSSIPSGRGYEQYF. The full variable domain, its missing parts supplied by reference TRBV7-2 and TRBJ2-7, is GAGVSQSPSNKVTEKGKDVELRCDPISGHTALYWYRQSLGQGLEFLIYFQGNSAPDKSGLPSDRFSAERTGGSVSTLTIQRTQQEDSAVYLCASSSIPSGRGYEQYFGPGTRLTVT.